These T cell receptor beta chains were read from a single sample in a study of blood T cell repertoires in COVID-19. The repertoire was sequenced with immunoSEQ multiplex PCR; TCRdb's copy has only in-frame clones and lacks some. This sample has roughly 220,000 clones; around 84% occur once, and the top ten carry 3.5% to 4.5%. Sequenced material: PBMCs or T cells enriched from blood (not recorded which). These receptors all stem from a young man with acute COVID-19. Both conserved end residues are part of each CDR3. A D gene is named only where the DNA matches it firmly.

v_call	d_call	j_call	cdr3_aa
TRBV6-5	-	TRBJ1-5	CASRKVWSGDQPQHF
TRBV6-5	-	TRBJ1-5	CASSLQENQPQHF
TRBV12-3/TRBV12-4	-	TRBJ1-2	CASSYRGDYGYTF
TRBV5-6	TRBD2	TRBJ2-3	CASSWGTGLVKITDTQYF
TRBV11-2	TRBD1	TRBJ2-2	CASSLNRGRTGELFF
TRBV27	TRBD2	TRBJ2-5	CASSQIPGLVGETQYF
TRBV6-5	TRBD1	TRBJ1-1	CATFRGEGGTEAFF
TRBV6-5	TRBD1	TRBJ1-3	CASSFDRGNSGNTIYF
TRBV27	-	TRBJ2-2	CASSLRQGGFSNTGELFF
TRBV30	-	TRBJ1-6	CAWSVGKVYYNSPLHF
TRBV11-3	TRBD2	TRBJ2-3	CASSQTSGGTDTQYF
TRBV29-1	-	TRBJ2-2	CSVDRGNTGELFF
TRBV5-6	TRBD1	TRBJ2-7	CASAREGIGTVNEQYF
TRBV11-1	-	TRBJ2-5	CASSPPRHRGVETQYF
TRBV6-5	TRBD1	TRBJ2-7	CASKGTGGLEEQYF
TRBV24-1	TRBD1	TRBJ1-1	CATTGKAFF
TRBV5-1	TRBD1	TRBJ1-1	CASTKTGGVGPTEAFF
TRBV28	-	TRBJ1-2	CASSLRGMDGYTF
TRBV10-2	-	TRBJ2-1	CASIDRFSYNEQFF
TRBV7-9	TRBD2	TRBJ2-5	CASSRTSGPGETQYF
TRBV18	TRBD1	TRBJ1-3	CASSPKQGPGNTIYF
TRBV7-2	-	TRBJ2-7	CASSPRQGWYEQYF
TRBV11-2	TRBD1	TRBJ2-3	CASSPILNRGGYTQYF
TRBV13	TRBD1	TRBJ2-1	CASSLRDRSYNEQFF
TRBV2	-	TRBJ2-3	CASHTSRTDTQYF
TRBV7-6	-	TRBJ1-3	CASSLGGPRGNTIYF
TRBV27	-	TRBJ1-5	CASSRQEHQPQHF
TRBV2	TRBD1	TRBJ2-7	CASSEATGAEGEQYF
TRBV28	-	TRBJ1-6	CASFAQGPRPSYNSPLHF
TRBV14	-	TRBJ1-1	CASQQLLNTEAFF
TRBV19	-	TRBJ2-5	CASRGLGQETQYF
TRBV30	TRBD1	TRBJ2-3	CAWGGRGPTTDTQYF
TRBV19	TRBD1	TRBJ1-6	CASSFGQGGSPLHF
TRBV3-1/TRBV3-2	-	TRBJ1-2	CASSYSNIRQGYTF
TRBV5-1	TRBD1	TRBJ1-2	CASSGGQSFYGYTF
TRBV30	-	TRBJ1-2	CASYGHRGYTF
TRBV10-1	-	TRBJ1-1	CASSDTRNTEAFF
TRBV2	TRBD1	TRBJ1-1	CASRPSRDRDRNTEAFF
TRBV5-1	TRBD1	TRBJ2-5	CASGQGEKAQYF
TRBV27	TRBD1	TRBJ1-5	CASSPRTGQNQPQHF
TRBV4-1	TRBD1	TRBJ1-4	CASSPPGTGHLPPF
TRBV10-3	-	TRBJ2-5	CAISEPSSETQYF
TRBV14	-	TRBJ2-3	CASSQGYGVSTDTQYF
TRBV27	-	TRBJ2-7	CASSPRRGGFEQYF
TRBV4-1	-	TRBJ2-5	CASSHSQSAGQETQYF
TRBV19	TRBD1	TRBJ1-2	CASIEQGANYGYTF
TRBV12-5	TRBD1	TRBJ1-5	CASGLVGGTGVVVGNQPQHF
TRBV7-9	-	TRBJ2-2	CASSLRIRPEGELFF
TRBV5-1	-	TRBJ1-2	CASSLAGALDYGYTF
TRBV6-6	TRBD1	TRBJ2-7	CASRMTGAKGSYEQYF
TRBV18	-	TRBJ2-2	CASSSRDNSGELFF
TRBV9	TRBD1	TRBJ2-2	CASSPGQGSTGELFF
TRBV7-9	TRBD1	TRBJ1-3	CASSWTGGVDTIYF
TRBV27	-	TRBJ1-2	CASSPRQESYGYTF